The 23 T cell receptor beta chains below all came from one sample that was sequenced in a study of shared clonotypes between healthy human individuals (TCRdb year 2020). The library was made by the immunoSEQ multiplex PCR assay. The table was pulled from immuneACCESS by TCRdb, which kept in-frame rearrangements only. Such tables lose some clones; where checked, under half of the loss comes from unresolved V genes, and the rest has no known cause. This sample lists over 2 million clones; 95% were detected once. The leading ten clones occupy roughly 0.13% of the sample. Sequencing was done on a sample of naive CD4+ T cells sorted from blood. This specimen's cell subset or site label, interpreted: CD45RA+ positively selected. These receptors were collected from a man aged 18 to 29 in good health.

With respect to this clone: This same CDR3 is encoded by further DNA sequences in the sample. CDR3 protein: CSARGNAEAFF. The CDR3 bases are TGCAGTGCTAGAGGTAACGCTGAAGCTTTCTTT. The V gene is TRBV20-1, the J gene TRBJ1-1; D gene uncertain. The CDR3 covers 11 residues. V was trimmed by 1 base and J by 6 bases, leaving 6 bases between them. The germline CDR1 and CDR2 sequences are DFQATT and SNEGSKA (reference sequence).

V and J are TRBV7-9 and TRBJ1-2; 9 bases match TRBD1. The CDR3 spans 15 residues. Trimming removed 5 bases from V and 2 bases from J; junction bases left unmatched: 6. The germline gives CDR1 SEHNR, CDR2 FQNEAQ (reference sequence). The CDR3 sequence is CASSRTGELNYGYTF. In DNA form, the CDR3 reads TGTGCCAGCAGCCGGACAGGGGAATTGAACTATGGCTACACCTTC.

This sequence joins TRBV7-9 and TRBJ1-6; D gene uncertain. The CDR3 totals 13 residues. V lost 1 base and J 10 bases, leaving 8 bases between the germline ends. Per the germline V gene, CDR1 is SEHNR and CDR2 is FQNEAQ (reference sequence). CDR3 loop: CASSLEPGSPLHF. As DNA, the CDR3 is TGTGCCAGCAGCTTAGAGCCCGGGTCACCCCTCCACTTT.

The chain uses TRBV6-5 and TRBJ1-6, with TRBD1 identical over 8 bases. CDR1 is MNHEY and CDR2 is SVGAGI in the germline V gene. This CDR3 has 15 residues. The ends lost 4 bases at V and 2 bases at J; junction bases unmatched: 1. The CDR3 coding sequence is TGTGCCAGCAGTTCGGGACAGGCCTATAATTCACCCCTCCACTTT. This codes for CASSSGQAYNSPLHF.

The CDR3 DNA follows: TGTGCCAGCCAGGGGGCTACGGACGAGCAGTACTTC. It specifies CASQGATDEQYF. The rearrangement links TRBV28 to TRBJ2-7; TRBD1 matches at 8 bases. Germline CDR1 and CDR2: MDHEN and SYDVKM. The CDR3 is 12 amino acids. V gave up 8 bases and J gave up 5 bases; unmatched junction bases: 5. Full variable domain (missing parts from reference TRBV28 and TRBJ2-7): DVKVTQSSRYLVKRTGEKVFLECVQDMDHENMFWYRQDPGLGLRLIYFSYDVKMKEKGDIPEGYSVSREKKERFSLILESASTNQTSMYLCASQGATDEQYFGPGTRLTVT.

The chain couples TRBV7-9 to TRBJ2-2, with 8 bases matching TRBD1. Germline V gene lookup returns CDR1 SEHNR and CDR2 FQNEAQ (reference sequence). The CDR3 is made up of 15 amino acids. With V trimmed by 5 bases and J by 4 bases, 6 bases remained unmatched. CDR3 region: CASSHQGAGTGELFF. The CDR3, as DNA: TGTGCCAGCAGCCATCAGGGGGCGGGCACCGGGGAGCTGTTTTTT.

This chain connects TRBV30 to TRBJ1-4, with D uncertain. Trimming shortened V by 1 base and J by 8 bases, and 14 bases separated the two germline ends. This CDR3 is built from 14 residues. Germline CDR1 and CDR2: GTSNPN and SVGIG (reference sequence). The CDR3 nucleotides are TGTGCCTGGAGTGGAGAGGGATCGAACGAAAAACTGTTTTTT. Encoded protein: CAWSGEGSNEKLFF.

The chain couples TRBV11-2 to TRBJ2-1, with D uncertain. Germline V CDR1 and CDR2: SGHAT, FQNNGV. Trimming removed 3 bases at V and 0 bases at J, with 9 bases between. This CDR3 region has 15 residues. CDR3 sequence: CASSFGRSSYNEQFF. The CDR3, as DNA: TGTGCCAGCAGCTTCGGGCGGAGCTCCTACAATGAGCAGTTCTTC.

The chain recombines TRBV5-6 with TRBJ2-7, with no clear D. V lost 4 bases and J 0 bases, leaving 5 bases between the germline ends. The CDR3 covers 12 residues. CDR1 is SGHDT, CDR2 YYEEEE, per germline. The CDR3 loop is CASSIHSYEQYF. The CDR3 DNA is TGTGCCAGCAGCATTCACTCCTACGAGCAGTACTTC.

The chain carries TRBV11-2 and TRBJ1-1; no reliable D call. The CDR3 loop spans 14 amino acids. Trimming removed 5 bases at V and 3 bases at J, with 13 bases between. The germline gives CDR1 SGHAT, CDR2 FQNNGV. The CDR3 protein is CASSPRPRYTEAFF. Here the CDR3 DNA reads TGTGCCAGCAGCCCCCGGCCCAGATACACTGAAGCTTTCTTT. The full variable domain, rest sourced from reference TRBV11-2 and TRBJ1-1, is EAGVAQSPRYKIIEKRQSVAFWCNPISGHATLYWYQQILGQGPKLLIQFQNNGVVDDSQLPKDRFSAERLKGVDSTLKIQPAKLEDSAVYLCASSPRPRYTEAFFGQGTRLTVV.

On this clone: Other DNA sequences within the sample encode an identical CDR3. The V call is TRBV9, the J call TRBJ1-1; D perhaps matches TRBD1 (6 bases). Germline CDR1 and CDR2: SGDLS and YYNGEE. V lost 0 bases, J lost 0 bases, and 6 bases lay in between. This CDR3 comprises 14 residues. The CDR3 loop is CASSVAGVNTEAFF. CDR3 in DNA: TGTGCCAGCAGCGTAGCAGGGGTGAACACTGAAGCTTTCTTT.

The genes are TRBV11-2 and TRBJ2-5; D is uncertain. CDR1 SGHAT and CDR2 FQNNGV come from the germline V gene. The length of the CDR3 is 15 residues. With 6 bases removed from V and 5 bases from J, the gap between germline ends came to 19 bases. CDR3 bases: TGTGCCAGCAGTTCCGATCCGTTGAGAGCGGAGACCCAGTACTTC. Its translation is CASSSDPLRAETQYF.

The genes are TRBV5-6 and TRBJ1-1; D may be TRBD1 (5 bases). The germline V gene has CDR1 SGHDT and CDR2 YYEEEE. V was pared by 4 bases and J by 1 base, with 11 bases between. This CDR3 region has 14 residues. This chain's CDR3 is CASSPIGQNTEAFF. CDR3 DNA: TGTGCCAGCAGCCCAATCGGACAGAACACTGAAGCTTTCTTT.

This clone was detected only once. Different DNA sequences within this sample yield the same CDR3. This sequence joins TRBV7-2 and TRBJ1-1; the match to TRBD1 covers 7 bases. Germline V CDR1 and CDR2: SGHTA, FQGNSA. J gave up 1 base and V 5 bases, and 1 base lay outside the gene matches. The CDR3 is 13 residues long. The CDR3 region has the DNA TGTGCCAGCAGCAGGGACAGGAACACTGAAGCTTTCTTT. Translated: CASSRDRNTEAFF.

This clone was detected only once. The chain recombines TRBV11-2 with TRBJ2-7; D possibly corresponds to TRBD2 (5 bases). Trimming removed 4 bases from V and 3 bases from J, with 10 bases in between. Germline loops: CDR1 SGHAT, CDR2 FQNNGV. CDR3 length: 13 residues. The CDR3 loop reads CASSSGIGYEQYF. The CDR3 nucleotides read TGTGCCAGCAGCTCCGGGATAGGCTACGAGCAGTACTTC.

This chain joins TRBV4-3 and TRBJ1-4; 7 bases agree with TRBD1. Germline V gene lookup returns CDR1 LGHNA and CDR2 YSLEER. CDR3 length: 14 amino acids. The ends lost 5 bases at V and 7 bases at J; junction bases unmatched: 7. The DNA for the CDR3 is TGCGCCAGCAGCACAGGGGCGGGTAGTGAAAAACTGTTTTTT. As protein: CASSTGAGSEKLFF.

V usage is TRBV6-1 and J usage is TRBJ1-1; 8 bases line up with TRBD1. Unmatched junction bases numbered 6, after V lost 6 bases and J lost 0 bases. Germline CDR1 and CDR2: MNHNS and SASEGT. The CDR3 has 15 amino acids. Here the CDR3 DNA reads TGTGCCAGCAGCGAGAGGACAGGGCTGAACACTGAAGCTTTCTTT. Encoded protein: CASSERTGLNTEAFF.

The V and J genes are TRBV27 and TRBJ1-2; D might be TRBD1 (5 bases). Per the germline V gene, CDR1 is MNHEY and CDR2 is SMNVEV (reference sequence). The ends were cut back, 5 bases at V and 4 bases at J, with 14 bases in the middle. This CDR3 comprises 14 residues. The CDR3: CASSKGQPPYGYTF. Written as DNA, the CDR3 is TGTGCCAGCAGTAAGGGGCAGCCGCCCTATGGCTACACCTTC.

The J gene is TRBJ1-1, the V gene TRBV6-6, with D unclear. The V end lost 2 bases, the J end lost 4 bases, and 14 bases lay between the germline ends. The CDR3 is 15 amino acids. The V gene's germline CDR1 is MNHNY and CDR2 SVGAGI (reference sequence). In nucleotides, the CDR3 is TGTGCCAGCAGTTACGGTTCGCGGGGAGGCACTGAAGCTTTCTTT. Amino acids: CASSYGSRGGTEAFF.

The chain links TRBV7-9 to TRBJ1-5; 8 bases map to TRBD1. Germline V gene sequence: CDR1 SEHNR, CDR2 FQNEAQ (reference sequence). J was trimmed by 4 bases and V by 4 bases; bases with no gene match: 9. This CDR3 comprises 16 residues. The CDR3 region is CASSSSDREPNQPQHF. The CDR3 region has the DNA TGTGCCAGCAGCTCGTCGGACAGGGAACCGAATCAGCCCCAGCATTTT. Supplemented by reference TRBV7-9 and TRBJ1-5, the full variable domain reads DTGVSQNPRHKITKRGQNVTFRCDPISEHNRLYWYRQTLGQGPEFLTYFQNEAQLEKSRLLSDRFSAERPKGSFSTLEIQRTEQGDSAMYLCASSSSDREPNQPQHFGDGTRLSIL.

As for this clone: Just one base apart from a much larger clone, this may be a read error. The chain recombines TRBV13 with TRBJ1-1; D uncertain. CDR1 and CDR2 from the germline V gene are PRHDT and FYEKMQ (reference sequence). This CDR3 is built from 13 residues. Trimming shortened V by 1 base and J by 1 base, and 4 bases separated the two germline ends. CDR3 in amino acids: CASSLAGNTEAFF. The CDR3 region has the DNA TGTGCCAGCAGCTTAGCTGGGAACACTGAAGCTTTCTTT.

This chain links TRBV5-1 with TRBJ1-4; D might be TRBD1 (5 bases). CDR1 and CDR2 (germline): SGHRS, YFSETQ. This CDR3 is built from 15 residues. Trimming cost V 4 bases and J 7 bases, with 17 bases left between them. The CDR3 loop is CASSLDPAGGEKLFF. CDR3 bases: TGCGCCAGCAGCCTAGATCCAGCCGGGGGTGAAAAACTGTTTTTT. The complete variable domain, with remaining parts taken from reference TRBV5-1 and TRBJ1-4, reads KAGVTQTPRYLIKTRGQQVTLSCSPISGHRSVSWYQQTPGQGLQFLFEYFSETQRNKGNFPGRFSGRQFSNSRSEMNVSTLELGDSALYLCASSLDPAGGEKLFFGSGTQLSVL.

CDR3 bases: TGTGCCGGCCACCCGGGTGGAAACACTGAAGCTTTCTTT. Encoded protein: CAGHPGGNTEAFF. This sequence joins TRBV30 and TRBJ1-1; D uncertain. The CDR3 length is 13 residues. V gave up 8 bases and J gave up 2 bases, with 15 bases separating them. In germline, CDR1 is GTSNPN, CDR2 SVGIG (reference sequence).